One TCR beta chain is described in this entry. The sample originates from a study of blood T cell repertoires in COVID-19. Study information: Samples taken during acute and convalescent COVID-19 were collected in the United States, Italy and Spain. The analysed material was cDNA or gDNA that came from T cells, B-cell-depleted T cells, or PBMCs.

V lost 5 bases, J lost 8 bases, and 5 bases stayed unmatched. Germline lookup yields CDR1 MNHNY and CDR2 SVGAGI (reference sequence). This CDR3 comprises 15 residues. As processed by the authors: The assay estimated nucleated cells by amplifying reference gene primers. Sequencing was performed with immunoSEQ multiplex PCR; in TCRdb, only in-frame clones are kept and a portion is missing. V and J calls and clone size are those listed in that table; D and trimming were worked out from the DNA. The sample consists of tens of thousands of clones, more than 80% of them appearing once. The chain couples TRBV6-6 to TRBJ2-1; TRBD2 agrees at 14 bases. Sequencing was performed on peripheral blood. The TCR sequence derives from a human donor in a cohort sampled during active COVID-19. In nucleotides, the CDR3 is TGTGCCAGCAGTCGAGGGACTAGCGGGAGCGATGAGCAGTTCTTC. As protein: CASSRGTSGSDEQFF.